The 22 T cell receptor beta chains listed next were all sequenced from one sample in a study of cytomegalovirus exposure and HLA in healthy donors. The PCR had 60 Vbeta and 13 Jbeta primers. Repertoires were generated with immunoSEQ multiplex PCR, while TCRdb's copy carries only in-frame clones and drops some. The repertoire holds about 140,000 clones, around 85% seen once, with just over 8.5% in the top ten. Sequenced material: PBMCs. The receptors were sampled from a woman between 50 and 59 years old in good health and CMV-seropositive.

This chain uses TRBV27 with TRBJ2-7; TRBD1 is a possible D gene (5 bases). This CDR3 region has 16 residues. The V and J ends lost 2 bases and 4 bases respectively, with 18 bases between them. CDR1 and CDR2 (germline): MNHEY, SMNVEV (reference sequence). The CDR3 protein is CASSLNRADIPYEQYF. The CDR3, as DNA: TGTGCCAGCAGTTTAAATCGGGCGGACATACCTTACGAGCAGTACTTC.

This clone came up a few times. CDR3 sequence: CASSYRGNTQYF. As DNA, the CDR3 is TGTGCCAGCAGTTACCGGGGAAATACGCAGTATTTT. The chain employs TRBV6-5 and TRBJ2-3, with D possibly TRBD2 on 5 matching bases. Trimming stripped 2 bases from V and 7 bases from J, with 7 bases between. CDR1 is MNHEY and CDR2 is SVGAGI in the germline V gene. CDR3 size: 12 residues.

The chain is built from TRBV18 and TRBJ1-2; D possibly corresponds to TRBD1 (5 bases). Germline V lookup: CDR1 KGHSH, CDR2 LQKENI. V was trimmed by 5 bases and J by 6 bases, leaving 16 bases between them. The CDR3 extends over 14 amino acids. CDR3 loop: CASSNVGGSDGYTF. The CDR3 region has the DNA TGTGCCAGCTCAAACGTGGGGGGAAGTGATGGCTACACCTTC.

This clone is a singleton in its sample. J is TRBJ2-7 and V is TRBV7-3; TRBD2 matches at 11 bases. V was pared by 1 base and J by 5 bases, with 10 bases of the junction left unmatched. This CDR3 is 17 amino acids long. Germline V gene lookup returns CDR1 SGHTA and CDR2 FQGTGA. CDR3: CASSLNPLGTSGHEQYF. DNA of the CDR3: TGTGCCAGCAGCTTAAACCCGCTGGGGACTAGCGGCCACGAGCAGTACTTC.

The count of this clone is one. The V and J genes are TRBV5-1 and TRBJ1-5, with D possibly TRBD1 on 5 matching bases. CDR1 and CDR2 (germline): SGHRS, YFSETQ. V was trimmed by 0 bases and J by 5 bases, leaving 12 bases between them. This CDR3 region has 15 residues. This CDR3 reads CASSLAGGRDQPQHF. CDR3 nucleotides: TGCGCCAGCAGCTTGGCCGGGGGGAGGGATCAGCCCCAGCATTTT. The full variable domain, rest sourced from reference TRBV5-1 and TRBJ1-5, is KAGVTQTPRYLIKTRGQQVTLSCSPISGHRSVSWYQQTPGQGLQFLFEYFSETQRNKGNFPGRFSGRQFSNSRSEMNVSTLELGDSALYLCASSLAGGRDQPQHFGDGTRLSIL.

The sample holds a few counts of this clone. The chain has TRBV7-2 and TRBJ1-1; no definite D call. The CDR3 consists of 14 residues. Germline CDR1 is SGHTA and CDR2 is FQGNSA. V shed 1 base and J shed 3 bases, with 9 bases lying between them. DNA of the CDR3: TGTGCCAGCAGCTTAGGGCGGTCCTACACTGAAGCTTTCTTT. Protein: CASSLGRSYTEAFF. The full variable domain, in which reference TRBV7-2 and TRBJ1-1 provide the parts outside the CDR3, is GAGVSQSPSNKVTEKGKDVELRCDPISGHTALYWYRQSLGQGLEFLIYFQGNSAPDKSGLPSDRFSAERTGGSVSTLTIQRTQQEDSAVYLCASSLGRSYTEAFFGQGTRLTVV.

With regard to this clone: Other DNA sequences in this specimen translate into the identical CDR3. The CDR3 protein is CASSFGREETQYF. DNA for the CDR3: TGTGCCAGCAGCTTTGGGAGGGAGGAGACCCAGTACTTC. The chain combines TRBV7-3 with TRBJ2-5, with 7 positions matching TRBD2. The J segment lost 5 bases and the V segment lost 3 bases, leaving 3 bases of the junction unmatched. Per germline, CDR1 SGHTA and CDR2 FQGTGA. This CDR3 has 13 amino acids.

The chain joins TRBV6-1 to TRBJ2-7; 9 bases fit TRBD1. The CDR3 is 15 amino acids. The germline V gene encodes CDR1 MNHNS and CDR2 SASEGT. The junction had 4 bases not matched to a gene; V was cut back by 2 bases and J by 2 bases. The CDR3 DNA reads TGTGCCAGCAGTGAATGGGGACAGGGCACCTACGAGCAGTACTTC. Amino acid sequence: CASSEWGQGTYEQYF.

The chain combines TRBV11-2 with TRBJ1-2; 12 positions agree with TRBD1. Germline assignment: CDR1 SGHAT and CDR2 FQNNGV. This CDR3 is 14 amino acids long. V shed 4 bases, J shed 4 bases, and the junction held 1 base outside the gene matches. The CDR3: CASSSGQGAYGYTF. In nucleotides, the CDR3 is TGTGCCAGCAGCTCGGGACAGGGGGCCTATGGCTACACCTTC.

This clone showed up just once. The chain carries TRBV7-9 and TRBJ2-7, with D perhaps matching TRBD2 (5 bases). The germline V gene has CDR1 SEHNR and CDR2 FQNEAQ (reference sequence). Deletions cut 5 bases from V and 6 bases from J, with 11 bases between. The CDR3 length is 12 residues. As DNA, the CDR3 is TGTGCCAGCAGCCCTAGCCCCCGCGAGCAGTACTTC. Its protein is CASSPSPREQYF.

The chain is built from TRBV6-6 and TRBJ1-6, with 7 bases fitting TRBD1. Germline V gene sequence: CDR1 MNHNY, CDR2 SVGAGI (reference sequence). This CDR3 has 14 amino acids. The V gene end was trimmed by 5 bases and the J gene end by 8 bases; junction bases not matched to a gene: 6. This CDR3 is CASSITGEYSPLHF. The CDR3 DNA is TGTGCCAGCAGTATTACAGGGGAGTATTCACCCCTCCACTTT.

The chain has TRBV29-1 and TRBJ2-2, with a tentative D call TRBD1 (5 bases). Trimming took off 1 base at V and 1 base at J, with 10 bases between the two ends. This CDR3 is 15 amino acids long. Per germline, CDR1 SQVTM and CDR2 ANQGSEA. The CDR3 region has the DNA TGCAGCGTTGAAGCCGGAGACAGGAACACCGGGGAGCTGTTTTTT. Amino acid sequence: CSVEAGDRNTGELFF.

This rearrangement joins TRBV6-1 to TRBJ2-7, with 12 bases fitting TRBD1. V lost 6 bases, J lost 6 bases, and 3 bases stayed unmatched. Per germline, CDR1 MNHNS and CDR2 SASEGT. The CDR3 length is 13 residues. This chain's CDR3 is CASSRDRGREQYF. In DNA form, the CDR3 reads TGTGCCAGCAGCCGGGACAGGGGGCGCGAGCAGTACTTC.

V gene TRBV30 combines with J gene TRBJ2-7; 8 positions match TRBD1. Germline V gene data show CDR1 as GTSNPN and CDR2 as SVGIG (reference sequence). The CDR3 spans 11 residues. J was trimmed by 9 bases and V by 4 bases; bases with no gene match: 5. The CDR3 DNA reads TGTGCCTGGACCGGGACAGGAGGGCAGTACTTC. Its translation: CAWTGTGGQYF.

The V call is TRBV7-3, the J call TRBJ2-7, with TRBD1 matching 7 bases. CDR1 and CDR2 (germline): SGHTA, FQGTGA. This CDR3 contains 13 residues. V shed 3 bases, J shed 7 bases, and the junction held 6 bases outside the gene matches. Here the CDR3 reads CASSFDRATEQYF. In DNA, the CDR3 is TGTGCCAGCAGCTTCGACAGGGCTACGGAGCAGTACTTC.

This clone was recorded only once. A junction boundary mismatches the germline segment, possibly from a read error. The genes are TRBV2 and TRBJ2-6; TRBD1 matches 12 bases. Germline V gene data show CDR1 as SNHLY and CDR2 as FYNNEI. The CDR3 consists of 18 residues. The DNA for the CDR3 is TGTGCCAGACAAACTATATGGGACAGGGGGCCTGGGGCCAACGGCCTGACTTTC. Translating it yields CARQTIWDRGPGANGLTF.

The table lists this clone with many counts. The chain combines TRBV2 with TRBJ1-4, with 10 nucleotides matching TRBD1. V was clipped by 6 bases and J by 13 bases; unmatched bases: 5. CDR1 SNHLY and CDR2 FYNNEI come from the germline V gene. The CDR3 extends over 12 amino acids. The CDR3 DNA sequence: TGTGCCAGCAGCGGGACAGGGGACGGACTGTTTTTT. This codes for CASSGTGDGLFF.

The V gene is TRBV19, the J gene TRBJ2-7, with D possibly TRBD2 on 6 matching bases. The V end was cut by 3 bases, the J end by 6 bases, with 18 bases between. The CDR3 length is 15 residues. Germline V gene lookup returns CDR1 LNHDA and CDR2 SQIVND (reference sequence). The CDR3 reads CASSMSPGVGAEQYF. In DNA, the CDR3 is TGTGCCAGTAGTATGAGTCCGGGAGTCGGGGCCGAGCAGTACTTC.

The chain has TRBV19 and TRBJ2-7; TRBD2 aligns across 11 bases. The trim removed 6 bases at V and 0 bases at J, leaving 13 bases unmatched. Germline V gene sequence: CDR1 LNHDA, CDR2 SQIVND (reference sequence). The CDR3 totals 18 residues. CDR3 in amino acids: CASRPTSGEGWSSYEQYF. The CDR3 DNA sequence: TGTGCCAGTAGACCGACTAGCGGGGAGGGATGGAGCTCCTACGAGCAGTACTTC. The whole variable domain, remainder taken from reference TRBV19 and TRBJ2-7, is DGGITQSPKYLFRKEGQNVTLSCEQNLNHDAMYWYRQDPGQGLRLIYYSQIVNDFQKGDIAEGYSVSREKKESFPLTVTSAQKNPTAFYLCASRPTSGEGWSSYEQYFGPGTRLTVT.

The chain carries TRBV11-1 and TRBJ1-1; TRBD1 aligns across 9 bases. This CDR3 has 13 residues. In germline, CDR1 is SGHAT, CDR2 FQDESV (reference sequence). V shed 5 bases and J 10 bases; nucleotides not matched to a gene: 8. CDR3 protein: CASSPKTGGSAFF. In DNA form, the CDR3 reads TGTGCCAGCAGCCCGAAGACAGGGGGATCAGCTTTCTTT.

The chain is built from TRBV5-6 and TRBJ2-3, with D perhaps TRBD2 (5 bases). CDR1 SGHDT and CDR2 YYEEEE come from the germline V gene. Trimming removed 0 bases from V and 5 bases from J, with 13 bases in between. The length of the CDR3 is 15 residues. The CDR3 spells CASSLGKGREDTQYF. In DNA, the CDR3 is TGTGCCAGCAGCTTGGGGAAAGGTCGGGAAGATACGCAGTATTTT.

This sequence joins TRBV6-5 and TRBJ1-1; no firm D call. V shed 0 bases and J shed 3 bases, with 8 bases lying between them. The CDR3 consists of 14 residues. Germline CDR1 MNHEY, CDR2 SVGAGI. In DNA form, the CDR3 reads TGTGCCAGCAGTTACTCGAGTCAGGACACTGAAGCTTTCTTT. Translation gives CASSYSSQDTEAFF.